These 7 T cell receptor beta chains share one sample of origin, sequenced in a study of CD8 T cells in Susac syndrome. Random-hexamer reverse transcription was applied to about 0.45 to 1 ug RNA. From the immunoSEQ multiplex PCR reads, TCRdb called clonotypes with MiXCR, one entry per CDR3 protein. The sample has about 71,000 distinct CDR3 sequences, over 95% seen once. Sequencing was performed on CD4+ T cells from PBMCs. The receptors here all came from a human donor with multiple sclerosis.

The chain is built from TRBV4-2 and TRBJ2-1; the match to TRBD2 covers 14 bases. CDR3 length equals 18 residues. Germline-derived CDR1 and CDR2 are LGHNA and YNFKEQ. J was trimmed by 4 bases and V by 0 bases; bases with no gene match: 5. This chain's CDR3 is CASSQDGLAGGRYNEQFF. The DNA of the CDR3 is TGTGCCAGCAGCCAAGATGGACTAGCGGGGGGCCGATACAATGAGCAGTTCTTC.

The CDR3 is CASSTTDSQPQHF. The CDR3 DNA follows: TGTGCCAGCAGCACCACCGACAGTCAGCCCCAGCATTTT. The chain employs TRBV11-2 and TRBJ1-5, with D tentatively TRBD1 (5 bases). Germline CDR1 SGHAT, CDR2 FQNNGV. The CDR3 loop spans 13 amino acids. Trimming pared 5 bases from V and 6 bases from J, leaving 11 bases between.

The chain is built from TRBV18 and TRBJ2-7; D is ambiguous. The CDR3 consists of 12 residues. Between the trimmed V and J ends, which lost 3 bases and 3 bases, there was a span of 6 bases. Germline V lookup: CDR1 KGHSH, CDR2 LQKENI. The CDR3 region has the DNA TGTGCCAGCTCACCGACCCTCTACGAGCAGTACTTC. The encoded protein is CASSPTLYEQYF.

This clonotype was observed once. The chain joins TRBV6-2 or TRBV6-3 to TRBJ2-3; 7 bases map to TRBD2. The CDR3 has 14 amino acids. Looked up from germline, CDR1 is MNHEY and CDR2 is SVGEGT. V dropped 1 base and J dropped 11; count of bases not matched to a gene: 9. Here the CDR3 reads CASSYFLGLEGQYF. Written as DNA, the CDR3 is TGTGCCAGCAGTTACTTCCTAGGACTAGAGGGGCAGTATTTT.

The V call is TRBV25-1, the J call TRBJ2-2, with TRBD2 matching 7 bases. CDR1 is MGHDK, CDR2 SYGVNS, per germline. The length of the CDR3 is 12 residues. The trim removed 6 bases at V and 6 bases at J, leaving 1 base unmatched. The CDR3 is CASRREAGELFF. The CDR3 region has the DNA TGTGCCAGCAGACGGGAGGCCGGGGAGCTGTTTTTT.

The gene calls are TRBV29-1 and TRBJ1-4; 12 bases agree with TRBD1. V was pared by 4 bases and J by 7 bases, with 1 base of the junction left unmatched. CDR1 and CDR2 (germline): SQVTM, ANQGSEA. CDR3 length: 13 residues. The CDR3 DNA sequence: TGCAGCGTTGGGGACAGGGGGCCTGAAAAACTGTTTTTT. It yields the protein CSVGDRGPEKLFF.

The V and J genes are TRBV11-3 and TRBJ2-3, with TRBD2 matching over 10 bases. Germline lookup yields CDR1 SGHNT and CDR2 YENEEA. With 5 bases clipped from V and 0 bases from J, the junction kept 5 bases outside the gene matches. The CDR3 spans 16 residues. The CDR3 loop is CASSRRAGGSTDTQYF. The DNA for the CDR3 is TGTGCCAGCAGCCGCAGAGCGGGGGGGAGCACAGATACGCAGTATTTT.